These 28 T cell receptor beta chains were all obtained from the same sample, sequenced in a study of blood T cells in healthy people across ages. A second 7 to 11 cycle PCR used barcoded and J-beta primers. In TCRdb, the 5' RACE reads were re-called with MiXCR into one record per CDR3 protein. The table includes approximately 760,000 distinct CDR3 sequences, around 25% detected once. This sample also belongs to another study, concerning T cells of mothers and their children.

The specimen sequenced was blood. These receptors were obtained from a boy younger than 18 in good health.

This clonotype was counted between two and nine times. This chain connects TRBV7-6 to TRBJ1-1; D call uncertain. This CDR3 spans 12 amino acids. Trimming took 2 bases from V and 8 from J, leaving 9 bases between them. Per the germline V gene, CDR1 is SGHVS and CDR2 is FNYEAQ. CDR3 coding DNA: TGTGCCAGCAGCTTACTCCCCGGGGAAGCTTTCTTT. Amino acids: CASSLLPGEAFF.

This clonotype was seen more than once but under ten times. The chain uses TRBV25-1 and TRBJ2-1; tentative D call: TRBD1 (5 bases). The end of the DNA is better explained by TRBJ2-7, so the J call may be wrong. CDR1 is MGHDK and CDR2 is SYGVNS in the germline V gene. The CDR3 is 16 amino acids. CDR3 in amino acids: CASSEGVQGGSYEQYF. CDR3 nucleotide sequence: TGTGCCAGCAGTGAAGGCGTTCAGGGTGGGTCCTACGAGCAGTACTTC.

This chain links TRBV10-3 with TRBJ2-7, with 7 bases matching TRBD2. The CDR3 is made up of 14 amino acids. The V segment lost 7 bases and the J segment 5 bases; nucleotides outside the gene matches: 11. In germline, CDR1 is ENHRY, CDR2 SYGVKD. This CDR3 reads CAIKPGTTTHEQYF. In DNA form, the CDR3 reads TGTGCCATCAAGCCCGGGACTACCACCCACGAGCAGTACTTC.

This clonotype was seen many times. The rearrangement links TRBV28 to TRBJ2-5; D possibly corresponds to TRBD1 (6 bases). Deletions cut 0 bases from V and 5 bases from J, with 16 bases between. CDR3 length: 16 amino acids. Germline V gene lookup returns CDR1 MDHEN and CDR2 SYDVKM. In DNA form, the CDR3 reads TGTGCCAGCAGTTTATGGCCGGGCCCAGGGGTTGAGACCCAGTACTTC. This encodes CASSLWPGPGVETQYF.

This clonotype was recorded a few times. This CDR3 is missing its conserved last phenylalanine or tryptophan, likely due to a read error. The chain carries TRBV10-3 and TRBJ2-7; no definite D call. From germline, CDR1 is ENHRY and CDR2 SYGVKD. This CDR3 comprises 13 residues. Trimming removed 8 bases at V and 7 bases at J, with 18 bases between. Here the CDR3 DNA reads TGTGCCATCTCTACAGCTGCAGTTAGGGAGCAGTACTAC. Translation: CAISTAAVREQYY.

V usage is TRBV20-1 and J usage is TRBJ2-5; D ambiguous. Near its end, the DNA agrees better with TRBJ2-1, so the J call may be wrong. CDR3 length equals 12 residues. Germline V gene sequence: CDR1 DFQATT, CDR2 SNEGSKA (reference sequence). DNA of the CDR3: TGCAGTGCCATTAGCTCAGGCAATGAGCAGTTCTTC. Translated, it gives CSAISSGNEQFF.

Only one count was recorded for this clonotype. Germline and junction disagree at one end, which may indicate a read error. CDR3 amino acids: CSVGIMGTGEAQYF. The DNA for the CDR3 is TGCAGCGTTGGTATCATGGGGACAGGAGAGGCCCAGTACTTC. This chain uses TRBV29-1 with TRBJ2-5; 8 bases agree with TRBD1. The CDR3 runs 14 residues. The V gene's germline CDR1 is SQVTM and CDR2 ANQGSEA.

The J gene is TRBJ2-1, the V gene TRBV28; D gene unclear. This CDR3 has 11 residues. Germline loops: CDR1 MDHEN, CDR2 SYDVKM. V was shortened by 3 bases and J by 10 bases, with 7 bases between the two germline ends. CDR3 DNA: TGTGCCAGCAGTTTTAGTCAGGAGCAGTTCTTC. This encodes CASSFSQEQFF.

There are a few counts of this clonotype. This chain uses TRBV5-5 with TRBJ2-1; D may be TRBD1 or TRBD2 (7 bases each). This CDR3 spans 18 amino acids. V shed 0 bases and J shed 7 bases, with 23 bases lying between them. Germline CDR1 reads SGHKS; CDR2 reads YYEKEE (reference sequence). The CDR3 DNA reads TGTGCCAGCAGCTTGGCCCCGGGAGGAAGGGGGCTTGGGAATGAGCAGTTCTTC. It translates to CASSLAPGGRGLGNEQFF.

This CDR3 reads CASSARPQGRYNEQFF. Here the CDR3 DNA reads TGTGCCAGTAGTGCCCGACCGCAGGGTCGCTACAATGAGCAGTTCTTC. V gene TRBV19 combines with J gene TRBJ2-5, with a weak D call TRBD1 (5 bases). The DNA end favors TRBJ2-1, so the J call may be wrong. This CDR3 has 16 residues. CDR1 and CDR2 from the germline V gene are LNHDA and SQIVND (reference sequence).

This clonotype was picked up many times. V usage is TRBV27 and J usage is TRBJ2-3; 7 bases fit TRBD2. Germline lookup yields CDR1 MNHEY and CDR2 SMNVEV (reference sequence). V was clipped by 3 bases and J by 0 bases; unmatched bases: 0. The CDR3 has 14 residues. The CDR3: CASSLGLSTDTQYF. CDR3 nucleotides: TGTGCCAGCAGTTTGGGACTAAGCACAGATACGCAGTATTTT.

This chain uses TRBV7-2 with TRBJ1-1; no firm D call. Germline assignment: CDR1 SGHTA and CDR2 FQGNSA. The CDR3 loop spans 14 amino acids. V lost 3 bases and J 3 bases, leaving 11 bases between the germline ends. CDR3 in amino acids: CASSLSLEDTEAFF. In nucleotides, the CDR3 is TGTGCCAGCAGCTTGTCCCTGGAGGACACTGAAGCTTTCTTT. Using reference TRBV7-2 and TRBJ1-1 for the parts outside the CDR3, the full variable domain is GAGVSQSPSNKVTEKGKDVELRCDPISGHTALYWYRQSLGQGLEFLIYFQGNSAPDKSGLPSDRFSAERTGGSVSTLTIQRTQQEDSAVYLCASSLSLEDTEAFFGQGTRLTVV.

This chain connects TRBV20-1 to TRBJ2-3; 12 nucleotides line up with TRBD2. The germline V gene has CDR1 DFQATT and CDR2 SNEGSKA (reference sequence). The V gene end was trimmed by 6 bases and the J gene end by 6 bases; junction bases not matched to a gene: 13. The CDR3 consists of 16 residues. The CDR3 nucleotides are TGCAGTGCCCCTGGAGCGCGGACTAGCGGGACGGATACGCAGTATTTT. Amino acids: CSAPGARTSGTDTQYF.

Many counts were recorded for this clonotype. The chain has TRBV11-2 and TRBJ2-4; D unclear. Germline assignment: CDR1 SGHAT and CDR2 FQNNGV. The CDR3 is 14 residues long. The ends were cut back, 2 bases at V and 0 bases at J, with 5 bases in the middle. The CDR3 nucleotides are TGTGCCAGCAGCTTATGGTCAGCCAAAAACATTCAGTACTTC. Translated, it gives CASSLWSAKNIQYF.

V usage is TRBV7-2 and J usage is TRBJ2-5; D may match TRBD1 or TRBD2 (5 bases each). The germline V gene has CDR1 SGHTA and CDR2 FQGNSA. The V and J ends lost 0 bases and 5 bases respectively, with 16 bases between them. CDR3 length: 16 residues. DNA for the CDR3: TGTGCCAGCAGCTTAGCAGGGACGCAGCTACGGGAGACCCAGTACTTC. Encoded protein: CASSLAGTQLRETQYF.

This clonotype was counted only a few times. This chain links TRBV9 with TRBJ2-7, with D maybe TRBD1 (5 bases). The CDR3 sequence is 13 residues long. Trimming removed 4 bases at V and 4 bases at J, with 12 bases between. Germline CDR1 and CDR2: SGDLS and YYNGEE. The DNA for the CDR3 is TGTGCCAGCAGCCCGGCAGGGAAGTACGAGCAGTACTTC. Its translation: CASSPAGKYEQYF.

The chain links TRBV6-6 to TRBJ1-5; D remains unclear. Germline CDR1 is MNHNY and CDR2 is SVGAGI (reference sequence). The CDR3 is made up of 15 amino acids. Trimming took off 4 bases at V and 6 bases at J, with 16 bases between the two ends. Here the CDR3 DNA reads TGTGCCAGCAGTTTAGAAGGCGGGCAGAGTCAGCCCCAGCATTTT. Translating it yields CASSLEGGQSQPQHF.

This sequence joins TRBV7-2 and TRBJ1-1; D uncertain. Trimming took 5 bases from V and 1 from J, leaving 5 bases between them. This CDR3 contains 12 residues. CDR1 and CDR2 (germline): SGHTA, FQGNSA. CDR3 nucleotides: TGTGCCAGCAGCCATAAGAACACTGAAGCTTTCTTT. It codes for CASSHKNTEAFF.

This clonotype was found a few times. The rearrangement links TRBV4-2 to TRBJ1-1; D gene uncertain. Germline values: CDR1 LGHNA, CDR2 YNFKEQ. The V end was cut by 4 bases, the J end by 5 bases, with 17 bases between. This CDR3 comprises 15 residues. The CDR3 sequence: CASSPSEGARTEAFF. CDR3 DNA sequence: TGTGCCAGCAGCCCGAGTGAGGGCGCAAGGACTGAAGCTTTCTTT.

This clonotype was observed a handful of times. The CDR3 is CASSPTGINEQFF. The CDR3 nucleotides are TGTGCCAGCAGCCCGACAGGGATCAATGAGCAGTTCTTC. The rearrangement links TRBV11-1 to TRBJ2-1; TRBD1 agrees at 7 bases. With V trimmed by 5 bases and J by 6 bases, 4 bases remained unmatched. CDR1 SGHAT and CDR2 FQDESV come from the germline V gene (reference sequence). This CDR3 spans 13 amino acids.

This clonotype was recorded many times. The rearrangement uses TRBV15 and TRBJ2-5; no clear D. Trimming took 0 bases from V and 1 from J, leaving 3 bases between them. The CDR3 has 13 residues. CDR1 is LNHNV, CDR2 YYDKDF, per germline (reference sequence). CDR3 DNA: TGTGCCACCAGCAGAGATTTCCAAGAGACCCAGTACTTC. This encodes CATSRDFQETQYF.

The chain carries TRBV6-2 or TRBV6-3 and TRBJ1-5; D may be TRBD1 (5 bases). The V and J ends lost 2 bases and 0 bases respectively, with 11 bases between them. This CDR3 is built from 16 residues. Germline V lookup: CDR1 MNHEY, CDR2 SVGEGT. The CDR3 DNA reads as TGTGCCAGCAGTTACATAGGGGTATCTAGCAATCAGCCCCAGCATTTT. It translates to CASSYIGVSSNQPQHF.

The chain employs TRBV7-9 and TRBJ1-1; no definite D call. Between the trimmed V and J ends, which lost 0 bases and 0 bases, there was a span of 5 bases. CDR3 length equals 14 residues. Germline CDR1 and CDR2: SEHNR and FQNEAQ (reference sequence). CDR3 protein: CASSLAQMNTEAFF. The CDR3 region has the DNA TGTGCCAGCAGCTTAGCACAGATGAACACTGAAGCTTTCTTT.

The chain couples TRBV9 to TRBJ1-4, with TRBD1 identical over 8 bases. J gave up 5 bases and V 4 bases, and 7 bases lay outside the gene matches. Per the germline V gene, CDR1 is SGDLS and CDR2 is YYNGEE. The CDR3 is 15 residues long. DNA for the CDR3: TGTGCCAGCAGCATATGGACAGGGTTGAATGAAAAACTGTTTTTT. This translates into CASSIWTGLNEKLFF.

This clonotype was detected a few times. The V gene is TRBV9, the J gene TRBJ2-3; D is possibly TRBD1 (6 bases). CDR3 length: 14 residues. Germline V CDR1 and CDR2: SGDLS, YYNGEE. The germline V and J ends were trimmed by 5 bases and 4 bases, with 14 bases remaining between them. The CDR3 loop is CASSELGASDTQYF. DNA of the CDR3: TGTGCCAGCAGTGAATTGGGGGCGTCAGATACGCAGTATTTT.

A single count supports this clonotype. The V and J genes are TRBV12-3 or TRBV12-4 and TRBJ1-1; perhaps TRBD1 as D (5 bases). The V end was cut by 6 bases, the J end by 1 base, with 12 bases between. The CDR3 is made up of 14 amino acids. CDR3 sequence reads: CASRRDGSNTEAFF. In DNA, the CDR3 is TGTGCCAGCAGACGGGACGGTTCGAACACTGAAGCTTTCTTT.

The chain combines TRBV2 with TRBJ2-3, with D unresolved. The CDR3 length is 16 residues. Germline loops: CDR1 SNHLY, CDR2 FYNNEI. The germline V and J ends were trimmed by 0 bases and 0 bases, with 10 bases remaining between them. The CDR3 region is CASSEALRLSTDTQYF. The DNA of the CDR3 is TGTGCCAGCAGTGAAGCGCTTCGGCTTAGCACAGATACGCAGTATTTT. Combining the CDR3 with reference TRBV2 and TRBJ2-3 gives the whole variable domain EPEVTQTPSHQVTQMGQEVILRCVPISNHLYFYWYRQILGQKVEFLVSFYNNEISEKSEIFDDQFSVERPDGSNFTLKIRSTKLEDSAMYFCASSEALRLSTDTQYFGPGTRLTVL.

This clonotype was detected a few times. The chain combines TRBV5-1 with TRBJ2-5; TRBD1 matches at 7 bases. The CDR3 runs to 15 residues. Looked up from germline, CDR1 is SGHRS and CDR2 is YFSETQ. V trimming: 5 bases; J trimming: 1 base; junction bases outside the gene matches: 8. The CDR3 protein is CASSEMSGGQETQYF. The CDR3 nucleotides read TGCGCCAGCAGTGAGATGTCAGGGGGCCAAGAGACCCAGTACTTC.